A selection of T cell receptor beta chains follows, all from one sample in a study of blood T cells in healthy people across ages. MiXCR was run by TCRdb on the 5' RACE reads, yielding one entry per CDR3 protein. The table has some 1,800,000 distinct CDR3 sequences, about 39% seen once. Sequencing was carried out using blood. The receptor set was obtained from a human donor in good health. Each CDR3 is given without its conserved first and last residue. A row's size may be missing; if present it is once, few, many or a size class.

.,TRBV7-9,.,ASSRGTQGKTQY
TRBJ2-1,TRBV12-3/TRBV12-4,.,ASSFSATSSNEQF
TRBJ2-3,TRBV5-1,.,ASSHRPRLAEARSTDTQY
TRBJ1-1,TRBV6-2/TRBV6-3,.,ASSRRLGGNTEAF
TRBJ2-5,TRBV20-1,.,SAVGLAGLPSETQY
TRBJ1-2,TRBV6-6,few,ASRGLGGYT
TRBJ2-5,TRBV20-1,few,SARDLGTRGWETQY
TRBJ1-5,TRBV4-1,few,ASSQDASRSSNQPQH
TRBJ2-2,TRBV20-1,few,SAEPGTRTGELF
TRBJ1-4,TRBV15,few,ATRVGGPNEKLF
TRBJ2-5,TRBV21-1,.,ASIHPGLENQYLRKETQY
TRBJ2-7,TRBV7-9,.,ASSGTASSLYEQY
TRBJ2-3,TRBV29-1,few,SVEDRSSGSDTQY
TRBJ2-2,TRBV29-1,.,SVEDSPTGANTGELF
TRBJ2-1,TRBV7-3,few,ASSFAGSGGLNEQF
TRBJ1-6,TRBV24-1,few,ATSAFPTGGYNSPLH
TRBJ2-3,TRBV4-3,few,ASSQERTGGFADTQY
TRBJ2-3,TRBV27,once,ASSGRGGFTDTQY
TRBJ2-1,TRBV7-2,.,ASSLHFGGAYNEQF
TRBJ2-5,TRBV6-5,.,ASRGLAGDETQY
TRBJ1-6,TRBV5-1,.,ASSLSGFSPLH
TRBJ2-7,TRBV7-8,few,ASSFGSGSEQY
.,TRBV7-2,.,ASSSRTGEGYEQY
TRBJ2-4,TRBV5-4,.,ASSLEVSGRGTWY
TRBJ2-1,TRBV29-1,.,SINLSGTDAWSYNGQF
TRBJ1-2,TRBV20-1,once,SAPGGPYYGYT
TRBJ2-3,TRBV2,.,ASSEVYTDTQY
TRBJ2-1,TRBV5-1,few,ASSATDPNNEQF
TRBJ2-1,TRBV12-3/TRBV12-4,few,ASSLGARYNEQF
TRBJ1-2,TRBV6-5,.,ASSKRDKYYGYT
TRBJ2-7,TRBV20-1,.,SADMTGGGSYEQY
TRBJ2-7,TRBV10-3,.,AISGLRGDSYEQY
TRBJ2-7,TRBV10-3,.,AISRAQGGGGQY
TRBJ2-7,TRBV7-2,.,ANSLSFRDWSNEQY
TRBJ2-7,TRBV3-1,few,ASSHQSSYEQY
TRBJ1-2,TRBV5-1,once,ASSSEGTPFNYGYT
TRBJ2-5,TRBV29-1,few,SIHSGGVETQY
TRBJ1-1,TRBV7-9,few,ASSDAGGNAEAF
TRBJ2-1,TRBV7-9,.,ASKPGQGDNNEQF
TRBJ1-3,TRBV3-1,.,ASSYRHAGNTIY
TRBJ2-3,TRBV28,.,VSRGSGEGTQY
TRBJ1-4,TRBV7-2,few,ASSQLGGGANEKLF
TRBJ2-7,TRBV20-1,.,SAQPRDSTLGEQY
TRBJ2-3,TRBV2,many,ASSPEGRDTQY
.,TRBV5-1,.,ASSLGRWPETQY
TRBJ1-2,TRBV7-2,.,ASSRGGVHT
TRBJ1-4,TRBV5-1,.,ASSTAGNNEKLF
TRBJ1-1,TRBV12-3/TRBV12-4,few,ASIHRELGTEAF